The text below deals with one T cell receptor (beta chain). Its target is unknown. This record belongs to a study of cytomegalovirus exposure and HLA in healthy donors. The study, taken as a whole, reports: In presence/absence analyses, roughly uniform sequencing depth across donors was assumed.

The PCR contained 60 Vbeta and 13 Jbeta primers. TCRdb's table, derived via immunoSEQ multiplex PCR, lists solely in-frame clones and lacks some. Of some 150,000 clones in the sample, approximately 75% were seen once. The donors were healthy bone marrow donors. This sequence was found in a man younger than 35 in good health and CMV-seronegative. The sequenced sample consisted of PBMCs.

CDR3 region: CASSFDKNTEAFF. The DNA for the CDR3 is TGTGCCAGCAGCTTTGACAAGAACACTGAAGCTTTCTTT. This rearrangement joins TRBV7-2 to TRBJ1-1; D unresolved. The V end was cut by 3 bases, the J end by 1 base, with 6 bases between. The CDR3 has 13 residues. The germline gives CDR1 SGHTA, CDR2 FQGNSA.